This T cell receptor beta chain was documented in a study of blood T cell repertoires in COVID-19. Study in general: Sites across the United States, Italy and Spain contributed samples from acute and convalescent COVID-19.

Assay: immunoSEQ multiplex PCR; the TCRdb copy retains only in-frame clones and omits some. The top ten clones hold about 3% of a sample with fewer than 350,000 clones, about 91% of them seen once. This clone was seen a single time. Participants were aged roughly 18 to 90 years from 20 to 30 US areas. Participants' reported clinical history set cohort assignment. With 6 bases removed from V and 7 bases from J, the gap between germline ends came to 13 bases. The CDR3 totals 13 residues. CDR1 is KGHSH, CDR2 LQKENI, per germline. The chain joins TRBV18 to TRBJ2-1; D gene unclear. The clonotype originates from a man between 35 and 55 years old who had been exposed to COVID-19. Sequencing was done on a sample of PBMCs or T cells enriched from blood (not recorded which). The CDR3 here is CASSPSQVNEQFF. As DNA, the CDR3 is TGTGCCAGCTCGCCCTCCCAGGTAAATGAGCAGTTCTTC.